This T cell receptor (beta chain) was observed in a study of blood T cell repertoires in COVID-19. Overall study: Sites in the United States, Italy and Spain provided acute and convalescent COVID-19 samples. Nucleic acid was either cDNA or gDNA, and it came from T cells, B-cell-depleted T cells, or PBMCs.

The CDR3 totals 15 residues. Trimming took 1 base from V and 0 from J; bases not matched to a gene: 3. Germline-derived CDR1 and CDR2 are MGHRA and YSYEKL. As processed by the authors: The authors estimated nucleated cell counts from reference gene primer amplification. Using immunoSEQ multiplex PCR, the repertoire was profiled, and TCRdb retains in-frame clones only, with some absent. V, J and clone size are taken as reported in that table, and D and trimming were inferred from the DNA itself. Of about 140,000 clones in the sample, around 84% were seen once. The chain links TRBV4-1 to TRBJ2-7; TRBD1 matches 7 bases. Sequenced: peripheral blood. The clonotype comes from a human donor in a cohort sampled during active COVID-19. The CDR3 loop reads CASSQVGQSSYEQYF. The DNA for the CDR3 is TGCGCCAGCAGCCAAGTGGGACAGAGCTCCTACGAGCAGTACTTC.